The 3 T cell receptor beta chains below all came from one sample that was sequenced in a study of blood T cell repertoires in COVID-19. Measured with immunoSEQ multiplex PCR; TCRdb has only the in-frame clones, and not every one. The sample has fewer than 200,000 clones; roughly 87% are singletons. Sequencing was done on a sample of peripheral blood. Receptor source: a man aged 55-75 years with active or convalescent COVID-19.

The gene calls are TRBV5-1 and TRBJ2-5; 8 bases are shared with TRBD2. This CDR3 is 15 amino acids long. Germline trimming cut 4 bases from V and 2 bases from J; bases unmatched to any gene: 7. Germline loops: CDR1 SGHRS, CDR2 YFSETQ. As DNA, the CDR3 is TGCGCCAGCAGCCCTTTAATAGCGGGACAAGAGACCCAGTACTTC. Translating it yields CASSPLIAGQETQYF.

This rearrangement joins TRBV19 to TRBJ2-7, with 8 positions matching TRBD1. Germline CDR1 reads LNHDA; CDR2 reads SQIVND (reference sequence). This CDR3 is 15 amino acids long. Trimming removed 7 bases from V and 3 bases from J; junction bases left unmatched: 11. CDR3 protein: CASKLGDRPFYEQYF. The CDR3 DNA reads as TGTGCCAGTAAATTGGGGGACAGGCCCTTCTACGAGCAGTACTTC.

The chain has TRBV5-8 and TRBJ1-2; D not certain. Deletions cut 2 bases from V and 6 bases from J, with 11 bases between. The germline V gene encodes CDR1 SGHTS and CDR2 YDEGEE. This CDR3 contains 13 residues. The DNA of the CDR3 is TGTGCCAGCAGCTTTCAACGGGAACATGGCTACACCTTC. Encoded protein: CASSFQREHGYTF.